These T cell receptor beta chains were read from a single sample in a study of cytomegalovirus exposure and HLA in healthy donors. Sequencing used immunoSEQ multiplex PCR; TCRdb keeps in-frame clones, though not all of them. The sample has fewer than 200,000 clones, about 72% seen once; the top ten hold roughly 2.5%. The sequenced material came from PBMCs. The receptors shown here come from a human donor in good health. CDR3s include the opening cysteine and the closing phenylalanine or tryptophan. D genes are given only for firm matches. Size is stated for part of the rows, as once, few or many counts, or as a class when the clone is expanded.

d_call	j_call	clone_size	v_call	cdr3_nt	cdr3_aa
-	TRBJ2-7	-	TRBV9	TGTGCCAGCAGCGCCGGACACTCGAGCTCCTACGAGCAGTACTTC	CASSAGHSSSYEQYF
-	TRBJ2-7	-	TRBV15	TGTGCCACCAGCAGTGAGAAGCTCTACGAGCAGTACTTC	CATSSEKLYEQYF
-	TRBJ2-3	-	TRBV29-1	TGCAGCGTTCAGGAAGGGGCCGGGGATACGCAGTATTTT	CSVQEGAGDTQYF
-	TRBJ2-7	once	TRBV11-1	TGTGCCAGCAGCGGTAAGGGGGGGGGCCTCTACGAGCAGTACTTC	CASSGKGGGLYEQYF
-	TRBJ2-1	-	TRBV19	TGTGCCAGTACCCTGAAACAGGGCGATGAGCAGTTCTTC	CASTLKQGDEQFF
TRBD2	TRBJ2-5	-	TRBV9	TGTGCCAGCAGCGAAGGGGGTAGCGGGGGGCACCAAGAGACCCAGTACTTC	CASSEGGSGGHQETQYF
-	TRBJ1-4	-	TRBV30	TGTGCCTGGAGGCGGGGCACAACTAATGAAAAACTGTTTTTT	CAWRRGTTNEKLFF
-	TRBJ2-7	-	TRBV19	TGTGCCAGTAGTGCACAGGCAAATTCCTACGAGCAGTACTTC	CASSAQANSYEQYF
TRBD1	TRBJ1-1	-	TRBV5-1	TGCGCCAGCAGCTTGGAGGGGACAGGGTGGGGCACTGAAGCTTTCTTT	CASSLEGTGWGTEAFF
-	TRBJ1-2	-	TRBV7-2	TGTGCCAGCAGCTTAGCGCACAGGAACTATGGCTACACCTTC	CASSLAHRNYGYTF
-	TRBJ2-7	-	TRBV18	TGTGCCAGCTCACCAGGGCAGGGTGGCGAGCAGTACTTC	CASSPGQGGEQYF
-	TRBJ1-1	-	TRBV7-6	TGTGCCAGCAGCTCCTATACGAACACTGAAGCTTTCTTT	CASSSYTNTEAFF
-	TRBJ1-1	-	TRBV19	TGTGCCAGTAGTACAGGAGGGGCTGAAGCTTTCTTT	CASSTGGAEAFF
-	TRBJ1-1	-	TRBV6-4	TGTGCCAGCAGGCTACAGGAGAACACTGAAGCTTTCTTT	CASRLQENTEAFF
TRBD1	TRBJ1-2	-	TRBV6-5	TGTGCCAGCAGTTACTCGAGTGGGACAGGTTATGGCTACACCTTC	CASSYSSGTGYGYTF
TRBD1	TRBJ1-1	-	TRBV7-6	TGTGCCAGCAGTCTAGGGGGCGCCCCTGAAGCTTTCTTT	CASSLGGAPEAFF
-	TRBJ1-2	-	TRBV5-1	TGCGCCAGCAGCTTCTTCATGTCAGGTGGTACCTATGGCTACACCTTC	CASSFFMSGGTYGYTF
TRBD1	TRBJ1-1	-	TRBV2	TGTGCCAGCAGGCCTGCAGGGGGCTTAACTGAAGCTTTCTTT	CASRPAGGLTEAFF
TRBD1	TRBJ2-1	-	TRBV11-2	TGTGCCAGCAGCTCCAGGGGGTCCTACAATGAGCAGTTCTTC	CASSSRGSYNEQFF
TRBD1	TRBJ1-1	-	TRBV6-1	TGTGCCAGCAGTCTCAGGGGGCTCAACACTGAAGCTTTCTTT	CASSLRGLNTEAFF
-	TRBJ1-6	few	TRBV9	TGTGCCAGCAGCGTTCATGGGCAGCTAAATTCACCCCTCCACTTT	CASSVHGQLNSPLHF
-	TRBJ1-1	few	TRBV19	TGTGCCAGTAGTATTAGTAGGAGGGGTAAAGCTTTCTTT	CASSISRRGKAFF
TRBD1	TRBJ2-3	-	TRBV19	TGTGCCAGTAGTGTCACAGGGGTTGCAGATACGCAGTATTTT	CASSVTGVADTQYF
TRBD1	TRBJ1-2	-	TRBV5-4	TGTGCCAGCAGCGCCACAGGGGAGGTTAGGTATGGCTACACCTTC	CASSATGEVRYGYTF
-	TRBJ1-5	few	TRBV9	TGTGCCAGCAGCGTAGGGGCAGGGAATCAGCCCCAGCATTTT	CASSVGAGNQPQHF
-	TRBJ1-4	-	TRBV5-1	TGCGCCAGCAGCTTGGACAGCGGCAATGAAAAACTGTTTTTT	CASSLDSGNEKLFF
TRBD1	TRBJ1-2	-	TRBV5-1	TGCGCCAGCAGCGACCGGACAGGGCCTAACTATGGCTACACCTTC	CASSDRTGPNYGYTF
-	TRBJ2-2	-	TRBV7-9	TGTGCCAGCAGCTCTACCCCTAGCTTAAACACCGGGGAGCTGTTTTTT	CASSSTPSLNTGELFF
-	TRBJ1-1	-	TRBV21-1	TGTGCCAGCAGGAGAGACACCCAGCCTGAAGCTTTCTTT	CASRRDTQPEAFF
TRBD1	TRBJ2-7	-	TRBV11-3	TGTGCCAGCAGTCGTGGGGACAGGGCCTACGAGCAGTACTTC	CASSRGDRAYEQYF
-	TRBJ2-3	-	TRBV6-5	TGTGCCAGCAGTTACGAATACGCGGCAGATACGCAGTATTTT	CASSYEYAADTQYF
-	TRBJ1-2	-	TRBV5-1	TGCGCCAGCAGCTTGCAGGGCAGGGATGGTGGCTACACCTTC	CASSLQGRDGGYTF
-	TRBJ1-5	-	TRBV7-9	TGTGCCAGCAGCCTACAGGAGTATCAGCCCCAGCATTTT	CASSLQEYQPQHF
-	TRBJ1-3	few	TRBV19	TGTGCCAGTAGTATACAGGGGGGAAACACCATATATTTT	CASSIQGGNTIYF
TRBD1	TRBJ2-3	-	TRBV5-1	TGCGCCAGCATGGTGGACAGGGGAACAGATACGCAGTATTTT	CASMVDRGTDTQYF
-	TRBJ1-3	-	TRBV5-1	TGCGCCAGCAGCAAGGACGGGGCTGGAAACACCATATATTTT	CASSKDGAGNTIYF
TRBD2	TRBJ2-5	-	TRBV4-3	TGCGCCAGCAGCCAAGCTACCGGGACTAGCGGGGGGGCGGTAAAAGAGACCCAGTACTTC	CASSQATGTSGGAVKETQYF
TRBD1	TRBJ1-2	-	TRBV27	TGTGCCAGCAGACCAAGGGACAGGATCAACTATGGCTACACCTTC	CASRPRDRINYGYTF
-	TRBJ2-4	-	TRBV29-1	TGCAGCGCACTAGGATCCCTAAGGGACATTCAGTACTTC	CSALGSLRDIQYF
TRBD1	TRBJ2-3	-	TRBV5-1	TGCGCCAGCAGCTTGGCCGGGACAGGGTCCGATACGCAGTATTTT	CASSLAGTGSDTQYF
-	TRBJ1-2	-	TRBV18	TGTGCCAGCTCAACGACAGATAACTATGGCTACACCTTC	CASSTTDNYGYTF
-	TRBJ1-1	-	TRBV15	TGTGCCACCAGCAGAGAGTTGGACGGAGGTGCGGCTTTCTTT	CATSRELDGGAAFF
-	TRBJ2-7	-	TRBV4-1	TGCGCCAGCAGCCAAAAAACAGGGCCAAGCTCCTACGAGCAGTACTTC	CASSQKTGPSSYEQYF
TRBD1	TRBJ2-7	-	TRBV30	TGTGCCTGGAGTGTTGGGACAGGGGTGGACGAGCAGTACTTC	CAWSVGTGVDEQYF
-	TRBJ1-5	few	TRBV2	TGTGCCAGCAGTGTAGAGGCCAATCAGCCCCAGCATTTT	CASSVEANQPQHF
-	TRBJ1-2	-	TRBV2	TGTGCCAGCAGTGCAGGGTATCAAGACTATGGCTACACCTTC	CASSAGYQDYGYTF
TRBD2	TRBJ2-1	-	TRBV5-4	TGTGCCAGCAGCTGGGGGGGGGACGGGCAGTTCTTC	CASSWGGDGQFF
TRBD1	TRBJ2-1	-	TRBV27	TGTGCCAGCAGGGACAGGGAAATATATAGTCACTCCTACAATGAGCAGTTCTTC	CASRDREIYSHSYNEQFF
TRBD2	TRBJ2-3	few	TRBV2	TGTGCCAGCATAAGGGAGCGGGGGGTCGCAGATACGCAGTATTTT	CASIRERGVADTQYF
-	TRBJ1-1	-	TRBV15	TGTGCCACCAGCAGAGGCGACAGTAACACTGAAGCTTTCTTT	CATSRGDSNTEAFF
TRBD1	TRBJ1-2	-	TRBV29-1	TGCAGCACAAGTATGGGACAGGGGGCTTATGGCTACACCTTC	CSTSMGQGAYGYTF
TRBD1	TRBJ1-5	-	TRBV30	TGTGCCTGGAGCCATACAGGGGTCAATCAGCCCCAGCATTTT	CAWSHTGVNQPQHF
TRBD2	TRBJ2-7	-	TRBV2	TGTGCCAGCAGTGGGACTAGCGGGGGCTCCTACGAGCAGTACTTC	CASSGTSGGSYEQYF
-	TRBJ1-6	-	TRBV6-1	TGTGCCAGCAGCCTCTCCTATAATTCACCCCTCCACTTT	CASSLSYNSPLHF
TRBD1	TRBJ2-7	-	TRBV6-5	TGTGCCAGCAGTTTAGTTTCCGGGACAGTATCCTACGAGCAGTACTTC	CASSLVSGTVSYEQYF
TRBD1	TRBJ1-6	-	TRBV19	TGTGCCAGTAACCATCCCCGAGCAGGGGGTAATTCACCCCTCCACTTT	CASNHPRAGGNSPLHF